The rows below give T cell receptor beta chains drawn from one sample of a study of beta chain features in type 1 diabetes. The assay was immunoSEQ multiplex PCR, and TCRdb's table has in-frame clones only and misses some. Among about 150,000 clones, about 50% were seen once, and the ten largest hold under 0.5%. The sequenced sample consisted of Tregs from blood. The source is a man aged 18 to 29 in good health. CDR3s include the opening cysteine and the closing phenylalanine or tryptophan. The order of the fields is V gene, D gene, J gene, CDR3 protein. A D gene is named only where the DNA matches it firmly.

v_call: TRBV5-1; d_call: -; j_call: TRBJ1-6; cdr3_aa: CASSSGRDSPLHF
v_call: TRBV7-2; d_call: TRBD2; j_call: TRBJ2-3; cdr3_aa: CASSLWGGDTQYF
v_call: TRBV6-5; d_call: TRBD1; j_call: TRBJ2-7; cdr3_aa: CASSHGDRHYEQYF
v_call: TRBV7-2; d_call: -; j_call: TRBJ2-2; cdr3_aa: CASRTAGTGELFF
v_call: TRBV7-2; d_call: TRBD2; j_call: TRBJ2-7; cdr3_aa: CASSQDPPGLAYEQYF
v_call: TRBV28; d_call: -; j_call: TRBJ1-5; cdr3_aa: CASSRGRGGQPQHF
v_call: TRBV28; d_call: -; j_call: TRBJ1-1; cdr3_aa: CASSSGDHEAFF
v_call: TRBV5-1; d_call: -; j_call: TRBJ2-7; cdr3_aa: CASTGRAGYEQYF
v_call: TRBV5-1; d_call: -; j_call: TRBJ2-5; cdr3_aa: CASSLRSQGQTQYF
v_call: TRBV6-6; d_call: TRBD1; j_call: -; cdr3_aa: CASRIGTGAYEQYF
v_call: TRBV4-2; d_call: TRBD1; j_call: TRBJ2-2; cdr3_aa: CASSQEVQGAAGELFF
v_call: TRBV11-3; d_call: -; j_call: TRBJ2-1; cdr3_aa: CASSLSSSYNEQFF
v_call: TRBV4-2; d_call: TRBD1; j_call: TRBJ2-7; cdr3_aa: CASSHPDRGAHEQYF
v_call: TRBV27; d_call: TRBD2; j_call: TRBJ2-1; cdr3_aa: CASRTSGIYNEQFF
v_call: TRBV7-2; d_call: TRBD1; j_call: TRBJ1-2; cdr3_aa: CASSLDRGLGYTF